The TCR beta chain under discussion was sequenced for a study of T cells expressing NK-cell markers (dated by TCRdb to about 2020). Broadly, across the study: Three sorted T-cell subsets (CD3+CD56+NKG2C+, CD3+CD56+NKG2C- and CD3+CD56-NKG2C+) from about 8 donors had their TCR beta-chain repertoires profiled. Libraries were sequenced as 2 x 150 bp reads on Illumina HiSeq 2000/2500, MiSeq or NextSeq. Randomly selected healthy volunteers, three men and five women, were used as the eight sequenced donors. Seven of the eight sequenced donors were HCMV-seropositive and one was HCMV-seronegative. What the study reported, not specific to this receptor: Those dominant clonotypes were again the most abundant among CD3+CD56-NKG2C+ cells in a few donors, at about 25-60.1%. In over 5 donors, the dominant CD3+CD56+NKG2C+ clonotypes were among the top 10 CD8+ clonotypes and accounted for roughly 1.0-7.5% of CD8+ T cells. Whether the expanded NKG2C-expressing T cell clones were specific for HCMV antigens was left unclear.

As concerns this clonotype: Its antigen remains unidentified.

A commercial ELISA kit detecting HCMV-specific IgG in serum was used to determine HCMV serostatus. Ficoll density gradient centrifugation was used to isolate peripheral blood mononuclear cells from blood. The germline V gene yields MGHRA for CDR1 and YSYEKL for CDR2. The CDR3 covers 15 residues, taking in both the cysteine and the phenylalanine. Only the protein sequence is given. Instrument on record: Illumina HiSeq 2000. TCR beta cDNA libraries were prepared using 5'RACE template switching, which introduced a universal primer site and unique molecular identifiers. cDNA synthesis was primed from the TCR beta constant segment, followed by two successive PCR amplification steps. Concerning the study's data processing: MIGEC was used to demultiplex reads and group the reads by UMI, and MiTCR was used to assemble and quantify clonotypes. To exclude erroneous sequences, only TCR cDNA sequences supported by at least two reads were retained. The tcR package was used for downstream repertoire analysis, with clonotypes matched between fractions based on CDR3 nucleotide sequence plus V segment. Antigen specificity was annotated against VDJdb with VDJmatch, allowing one amino acid substitution in CDR3. TCRdb reprocessed the sequencing reads and holds a single record per CDR3 protein sequence, with no DNA. The V and J calls, along with clone size, are taken from TCRdb and not from the paper's own processing. This sample's table has entries for 150,000 or so distinct CDR3 sequences. The ten largest clones add up to roughly 18% of the sample.

The chain was built from TRBV4-1 and TRBJ1-5; TCRdb lists TRBD1, though no DNA is available to test this call. The clonotype originates from a woman between 18 and 70 years old in good health. The source material was blood T cells: a sorted CD56 or NKG2C T cell subset, CD4+ or CD8+ T cells, or bulk PBMC T cells (not recorded which). CDR3 region: CASRPNRGNDQPQHF.